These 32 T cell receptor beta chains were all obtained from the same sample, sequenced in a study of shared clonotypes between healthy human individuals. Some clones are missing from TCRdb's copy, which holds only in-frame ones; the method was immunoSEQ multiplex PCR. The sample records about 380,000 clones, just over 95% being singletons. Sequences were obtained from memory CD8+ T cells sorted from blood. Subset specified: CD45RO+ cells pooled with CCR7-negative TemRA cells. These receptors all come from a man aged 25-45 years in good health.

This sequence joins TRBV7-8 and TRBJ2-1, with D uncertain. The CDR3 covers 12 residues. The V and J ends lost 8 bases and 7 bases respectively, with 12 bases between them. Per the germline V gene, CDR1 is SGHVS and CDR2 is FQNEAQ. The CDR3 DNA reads TGTGCCAGCGGGGTTATCGGGAATGAGCAGTTCTTC. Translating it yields CASGVIGNEQFF.

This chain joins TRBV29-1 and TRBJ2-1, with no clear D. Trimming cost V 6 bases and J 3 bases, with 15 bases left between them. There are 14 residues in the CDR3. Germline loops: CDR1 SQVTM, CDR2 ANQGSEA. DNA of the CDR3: TGCAGCGTGCCAAGCCCAACGCTCTACAATGAGCAGTTCTTC. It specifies CSVPSPTLYNEQFF.

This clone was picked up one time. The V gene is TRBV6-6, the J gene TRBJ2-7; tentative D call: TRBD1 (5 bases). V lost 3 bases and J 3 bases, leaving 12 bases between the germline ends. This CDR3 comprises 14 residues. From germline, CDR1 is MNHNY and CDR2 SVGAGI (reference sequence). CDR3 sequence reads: CASSYKGRVYEQYF. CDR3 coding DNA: TGTGCCAGCAGTTATAAGGGCAGGGTCTACGAGCAGTACTTC.

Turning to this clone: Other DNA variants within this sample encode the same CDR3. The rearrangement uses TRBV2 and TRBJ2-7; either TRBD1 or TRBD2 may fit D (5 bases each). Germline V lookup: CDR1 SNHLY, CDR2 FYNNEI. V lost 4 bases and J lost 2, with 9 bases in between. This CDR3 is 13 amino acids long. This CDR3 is CASSGQGPYEQYF. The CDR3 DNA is TGTGCCAGCAGTGGCCAGGGACCCTACGAGCAGTACTTC.

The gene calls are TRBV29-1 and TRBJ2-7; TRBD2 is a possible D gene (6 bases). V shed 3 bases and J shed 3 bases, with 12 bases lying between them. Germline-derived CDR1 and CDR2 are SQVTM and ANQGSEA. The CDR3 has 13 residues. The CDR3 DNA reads TGCAGCGTTGAGGAGGGCTCCCTCTACGAGCAGTACTTC. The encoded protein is CSVEEGSLYEQYF.

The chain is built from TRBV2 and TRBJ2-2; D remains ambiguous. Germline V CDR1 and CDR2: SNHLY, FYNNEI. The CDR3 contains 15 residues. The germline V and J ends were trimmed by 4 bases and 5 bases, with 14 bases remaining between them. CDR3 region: CASSVGIAGTGELFF. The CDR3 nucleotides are TGTGCCAGCAGTGTTGGGATAGCTGGGACCGGGGAGCTGTTTTTT.

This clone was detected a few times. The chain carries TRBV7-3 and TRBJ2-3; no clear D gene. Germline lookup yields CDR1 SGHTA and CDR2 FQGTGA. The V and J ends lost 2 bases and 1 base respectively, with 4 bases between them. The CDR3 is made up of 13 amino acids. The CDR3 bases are TGTGCCAGCAGCTTATGGGGCACAGATACGCAGTATTTT. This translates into CASSLWGTDTQYF.

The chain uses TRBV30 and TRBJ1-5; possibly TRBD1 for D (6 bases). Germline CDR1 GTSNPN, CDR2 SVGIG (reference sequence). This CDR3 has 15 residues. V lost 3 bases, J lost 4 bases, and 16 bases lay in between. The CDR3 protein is CAWSPTGTTNQPQHF. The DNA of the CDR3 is TGTGCCTGGAGCCCGACCGGGACAACTAATCAGCCCCAGCATTTT.

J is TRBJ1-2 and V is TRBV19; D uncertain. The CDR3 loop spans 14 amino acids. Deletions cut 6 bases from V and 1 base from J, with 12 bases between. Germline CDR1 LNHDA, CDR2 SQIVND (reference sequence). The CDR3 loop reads CASSRFTNNYGYTF. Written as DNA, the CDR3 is TGTGCCAGTAGCAGATTCACGAATAACTATGGCTACACCTTC. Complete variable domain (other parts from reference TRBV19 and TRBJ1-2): DGGITQSPKYLFRKEGQNVTLSCEQNLNHDAMYWYRQDPGQGLRLIYYSQIVNDFQKGDIAEGYSVSREKKESFPLTVTSAQKNPTAFYLCASSRFTNNYGYTFGSGTRLTVV.

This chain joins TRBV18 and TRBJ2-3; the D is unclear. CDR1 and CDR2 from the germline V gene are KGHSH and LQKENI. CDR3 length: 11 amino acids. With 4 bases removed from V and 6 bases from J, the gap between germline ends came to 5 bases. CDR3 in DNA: TGTGCCAGCTCACTGGCGGATACGCAGTATTTT. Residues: CASSLADTQYF.

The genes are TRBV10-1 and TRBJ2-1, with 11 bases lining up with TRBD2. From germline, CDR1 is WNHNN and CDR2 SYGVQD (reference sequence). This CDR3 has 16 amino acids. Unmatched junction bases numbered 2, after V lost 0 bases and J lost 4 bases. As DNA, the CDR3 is TGCGCCAGCAGTGAGTCCGGGACTAGCGGATACAATGAGCAGTTCTTC. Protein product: CASSESGTSGYNEQFF.

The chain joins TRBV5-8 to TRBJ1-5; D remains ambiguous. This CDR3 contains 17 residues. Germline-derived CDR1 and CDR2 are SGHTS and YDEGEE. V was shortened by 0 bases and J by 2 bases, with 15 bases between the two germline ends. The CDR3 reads CASSLAPEGGGNQPQHF. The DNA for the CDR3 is TGTGCCAGCAGCTTGGCCCCTGAGGGCGGGGGCAATCAGCCCCAGCATTTT.

CDR3 sequence reads: CASSIGLAGNEQFF. The DNA for the CDR3 is TGTGCCAGCAGTATTGGACTAGCTGGGAATGAGCAGTTCTTC. The chain uses TRBV11-2 and TRBJ2-1; 8 nucleotides agree with TRBD2. V shed 6 bases and J 7 bases; nucleotides not matched to a gene: 8. The CDR3 is 14 amino acids. The germline V gene has CDR1 SGHAT and CDR2 FQNNGV.

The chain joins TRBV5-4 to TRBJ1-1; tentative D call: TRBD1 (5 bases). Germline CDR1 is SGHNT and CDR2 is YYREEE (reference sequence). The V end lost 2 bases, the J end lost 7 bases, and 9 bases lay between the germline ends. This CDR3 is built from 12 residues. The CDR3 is CASSFWGDEAFF. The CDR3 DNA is TGTGCCAGCAGCTTTTGGGGGGATGAAGCTTTCTTT.

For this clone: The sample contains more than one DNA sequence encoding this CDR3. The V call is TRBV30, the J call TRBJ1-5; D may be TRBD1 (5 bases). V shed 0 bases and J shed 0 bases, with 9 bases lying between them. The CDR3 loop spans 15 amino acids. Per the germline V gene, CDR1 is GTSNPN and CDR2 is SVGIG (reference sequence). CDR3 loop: CAWSVGAYSNQPQHF. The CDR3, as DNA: TGTGCCTGGAGTGTAGGGGCGTATAGCAATCAGCCCCAGCATTTT. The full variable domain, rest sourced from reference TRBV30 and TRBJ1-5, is SQTIHQWPATLVQPVGSPLSLECTVEGTSNPNLYWYRQAAGRGLQLLFYSVGIGQISSEVPQNLSASRPQDRQFILSSKKLLLSDSGFYLCAWSVGAYSNQPQHFGDGTRLSIL.

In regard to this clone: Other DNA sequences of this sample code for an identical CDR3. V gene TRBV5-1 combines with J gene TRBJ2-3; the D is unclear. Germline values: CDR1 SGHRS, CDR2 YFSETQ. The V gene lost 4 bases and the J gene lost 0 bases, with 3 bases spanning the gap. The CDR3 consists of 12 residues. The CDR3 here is CASSPSTDTQYF. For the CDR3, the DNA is TGCGCCAGCAGCCCCAGCACAGATACGCAGTATTTT.

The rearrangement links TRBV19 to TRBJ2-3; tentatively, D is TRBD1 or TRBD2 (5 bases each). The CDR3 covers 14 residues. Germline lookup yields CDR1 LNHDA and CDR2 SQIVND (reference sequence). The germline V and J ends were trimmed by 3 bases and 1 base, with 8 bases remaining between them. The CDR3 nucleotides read TGTGCCAGTAGTATCTTGGGGGGCACAGATACGCAGTATTTT. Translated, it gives CASSILGGTDTQYF.

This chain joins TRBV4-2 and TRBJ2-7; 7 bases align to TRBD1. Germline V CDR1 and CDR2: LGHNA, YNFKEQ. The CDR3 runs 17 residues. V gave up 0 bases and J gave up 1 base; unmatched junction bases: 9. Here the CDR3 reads CASSQDAGTAFSYEQYF. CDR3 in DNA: TGTGCCAGCAGCCAAGATGCAGGGACAGCGTTTTCCTACGAGCAGTACTTC.

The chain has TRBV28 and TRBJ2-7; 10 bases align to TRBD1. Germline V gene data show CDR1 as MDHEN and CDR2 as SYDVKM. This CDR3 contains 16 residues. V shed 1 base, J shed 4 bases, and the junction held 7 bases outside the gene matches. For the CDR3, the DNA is TGTGCCAGCAGTTTATCCCCGGGACAGGGGAGGTACGAGCAGTACTTC. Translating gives CASSLSPGQGRYEQYF.

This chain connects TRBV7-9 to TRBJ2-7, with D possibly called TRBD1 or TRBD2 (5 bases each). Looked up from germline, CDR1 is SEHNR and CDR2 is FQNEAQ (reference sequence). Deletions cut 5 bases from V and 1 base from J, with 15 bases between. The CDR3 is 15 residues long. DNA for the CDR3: TGTGCCAGCAGCAGCCCGGGACCCCTATCCTACGAGCAGTACTTC. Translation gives CASSSPGPLSYEQYF.

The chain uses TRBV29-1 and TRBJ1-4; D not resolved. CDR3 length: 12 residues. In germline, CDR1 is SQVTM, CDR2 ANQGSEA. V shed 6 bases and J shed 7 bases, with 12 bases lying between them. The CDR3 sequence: CSVAGWGEKLFF. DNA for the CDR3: TGCAGCGTAGCCGGCTGGGGTGAAAAACTGTTTTTT. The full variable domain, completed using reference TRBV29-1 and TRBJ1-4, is SAVISQKPSRDICQRGTSLTIQCQVDSQVTMMFWYRQQPGQSLTLIATANQGSEATYESGFVIDKFPISRPNLTFSTLTVSNMSPEDSSIYLCSVAGWGEKLFFGSGTQLSVL.

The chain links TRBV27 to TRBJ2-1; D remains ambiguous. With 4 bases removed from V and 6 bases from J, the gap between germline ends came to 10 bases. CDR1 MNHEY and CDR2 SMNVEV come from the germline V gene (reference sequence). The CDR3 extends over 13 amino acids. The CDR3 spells CASSYPPGNEQFF. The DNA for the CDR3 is TGTGCCAGCAGTTACCCACCGGGCAATGAGCAGTTCTTC.

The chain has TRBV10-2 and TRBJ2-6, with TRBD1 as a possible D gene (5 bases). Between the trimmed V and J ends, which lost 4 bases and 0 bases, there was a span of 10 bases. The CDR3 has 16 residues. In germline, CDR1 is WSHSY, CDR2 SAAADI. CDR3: CASSVHRSSGANVLTF. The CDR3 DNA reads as TGCGCCAGCAGTGTACACAGGAGCTCTGGGGCCAACGTCCTGACTTTC.

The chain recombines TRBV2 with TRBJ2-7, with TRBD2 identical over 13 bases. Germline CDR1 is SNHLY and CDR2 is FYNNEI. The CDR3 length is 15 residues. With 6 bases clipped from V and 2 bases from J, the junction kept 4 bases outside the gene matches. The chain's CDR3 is CASRPGLAGPYEQYF. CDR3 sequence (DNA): TGTGCCAGCAGGCCGGGACTAGCGGGACCCTACGAGCAGTACTTC. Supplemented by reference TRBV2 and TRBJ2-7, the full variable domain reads EPEVTQTPSHQVTQMGQEVILRCVPISNHLYFYWYRQILGQKVEFLVSFYNNEISEKSEIFDDQFSVERPDGSNFTLKIRSTKLEDSAMYFCASRPGLAGPYEQYFGPGTRLTVT.

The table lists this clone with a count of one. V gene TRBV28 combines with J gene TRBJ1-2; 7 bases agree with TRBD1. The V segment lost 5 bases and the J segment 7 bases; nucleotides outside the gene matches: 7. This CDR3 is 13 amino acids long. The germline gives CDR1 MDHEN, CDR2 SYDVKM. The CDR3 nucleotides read TGTGCCAGCAGTCCGACAGGGTTTTTTGGCTACACCTTC. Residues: CASSPTGFFGYTF.

The DNA of the CDR3 is TGTGCCAGCAGGTTAAGACAGGGCACCTATGGCTACACCTTC. It yields the protein CASRLRQGTYGYTF. The chain links TRBV13 to TRBJ1-2; 7 nucleotides match TRBD1. CDR3 length equals 14 residues. V lost 6 bases and J lost 4; bases outside the gene matches: 8. Germline CDR1 and CDR2: PRHDT and FYEKMQ (reference sequence).

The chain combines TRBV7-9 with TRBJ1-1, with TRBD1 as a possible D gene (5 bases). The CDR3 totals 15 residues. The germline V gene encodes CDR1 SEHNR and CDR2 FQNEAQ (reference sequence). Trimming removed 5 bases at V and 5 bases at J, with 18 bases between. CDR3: CASSVPREGRTEAFF. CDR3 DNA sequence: TGTGCCAGCAGCGTACCCAGGGAGGGGAGGACTGAAGCTTTCTTT.

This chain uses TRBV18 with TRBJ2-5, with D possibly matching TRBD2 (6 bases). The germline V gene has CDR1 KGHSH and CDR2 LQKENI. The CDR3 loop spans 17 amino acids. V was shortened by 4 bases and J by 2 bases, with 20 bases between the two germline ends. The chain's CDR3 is CASSRFRWEAYQETQYF. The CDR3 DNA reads TGTGCCAGCTCACGATTTAGGTGGGAGGCTTATCAAGAGACCCAGTACTTC.

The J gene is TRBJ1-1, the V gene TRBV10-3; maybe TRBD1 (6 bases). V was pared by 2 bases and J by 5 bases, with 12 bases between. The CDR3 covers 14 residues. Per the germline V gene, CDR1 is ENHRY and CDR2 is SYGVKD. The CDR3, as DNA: TGTGCCATCAGTGAGGCTACAGGGAGAACTGAAGCTTTCTTT. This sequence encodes CAISEATGRTEAFF.

CDR3 sequence reads: CASTQPGNNEQFF. CDR3 sequence (DNA): TGTGCCAGCACCCAGCCGGGAAACAATGAGCAGTTCTTC. The J gene is TRBJ2-1, the V gene TRBV7-9, with a possible D match to TRBD2 (5 bases). The V gene lost 7 bases and the J gene lost 5 bases, with 12 bases spanning the gap. Germline V gene data show CDR1 as SEHNR and CDR2 as FQNEAQ (reference sequence). This CDR3 comprises 13 residues.

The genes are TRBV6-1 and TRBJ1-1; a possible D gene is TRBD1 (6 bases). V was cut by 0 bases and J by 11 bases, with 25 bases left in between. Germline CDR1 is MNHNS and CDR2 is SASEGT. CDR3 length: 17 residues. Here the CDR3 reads CASSEALRNRAPFGAFF. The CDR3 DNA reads TGTGCCAGCAGTGAAGCGCTTCGTAACAGGGCCCCCTTTGGGGCTTTCTTT.

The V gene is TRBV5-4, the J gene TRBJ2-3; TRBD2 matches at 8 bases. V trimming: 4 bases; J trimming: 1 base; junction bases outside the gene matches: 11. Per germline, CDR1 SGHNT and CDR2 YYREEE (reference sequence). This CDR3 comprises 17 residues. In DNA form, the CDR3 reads TGTGCCAGCAGCCGAGGGATGATCGGGAGGGGCACAGATACGCAGTATTTT. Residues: CASSRGMIGRGTDTQYF.